This entry lists 20 T cell receptor beta chains sequenced from one sample in a study of T cells in localized non-small cell lung cancer. Assay used: immunoSEQ multiplex PCR; TCRdb lists only in-frame clones, some missing. In the table there are tens of thousands of clones, approximately 90% of which are singletons. Sequencing used peripheral blood mononuclear cells, obtained before any cancer treatment. Source of these receptors: a male donor aged 60 or over with stage II lung adenocarcinoma.

The CDR3 DNA reads as TGTGCCAGCAGCTCTTACAGGGCCGCCGGAAACACCATATATTTT. It codes for CASSSYRAAGNTIYF. The chain employs TRBV7-2 and TRBJ1-3, with D possibly being TRBD1 (6 bases). The CDR3 has 15 residues. Deletions cut 4 bases from V and 4 bases from J, with 14 bases between. Looked up from germline, CDR1 is SGHTA and CDR2 is FQGNSA.

The chain uses TRBV19 and TRBJ1-2, with D unresolved. The CDR3 is 12 amino acids. Trimming removed 4 bases at V and 8 bases at J, with 11 bases between. Looked up from germline, CDR1 is LNHDA and CDR2 is SQIVND (reference sequence). This CDR3 reads CASSTLERGYTF. In nucleotides, the CDR3 is TGTGCCAGTAGTACCCTCGAACGGGGCTACACCTTC.

The chain couples TRBV15 to TRBJ1-4; D gene uncertain. V was trimmed by 6 bases and J by 0 bases, leaving 14 bases between them. CDR1 and CDR2 from the germline V gene are LNHNV and YYDKDF (reference sequence). CDR3 length: 16 residues. CDR3 amino acids: CATSIGPSTTNEKLFF. The CDR3 DNA is TGTGCCACCAGTATAGGGCCTTCCACAACTAATGAAAAACTGTTTTTT.

This chain links TRBV6-5 with TRBJ2-1; 12 bases agree with TRBD2. CDR1 and CDR2 (germline): MNHEY, SVGAGI. With V trimmed by 5 bases and J by 5 bases, 4 bases remained unmatched. This CDR3 comprises 15 residues. The CDR3 nucleotides read TGTGCCAGCAGTGGGGGACTAGCGGGTAACAATGAGCAGTTCTTC. This translates into CASSGGLAGNNEQFF.

The chain combines TRBV5-1 with TRBJ2-3; possible D gene TRBD2, 5 bases. With 1 base removed from V and 0 bases from J, the gap between germline ends came to 9 bases. Germline V gene data show CDR1 as SGHRS and CDR2 as YFSETQ. The CDR3 is 15 amino acids. In DNA form, the CDR3 reads TGCGCCAGCAGCTTGAGCGGTACTAGCACAGATACGCAGTATTTT. Its protein is CASSLSGTSTDTQYF.

J is TRBJ1-5 and V is TRBV5-1; tentative D call: TRBD1 (6 bases). The V gene's germline CDR1 is SGHRS and CDR2 YFSETQ. Between the trimmed V and J ends, which lost 4 bases and 7 bases, there was a span of 21 bases. CDR3 size: 16 residues. CDR3 sequence: CASSLLPGGQEQPQHF. For the CDR3, the DNA is TGCGCCAGCAGCCTCCTCCCGGGGGGGCAGGAACAGCCCCAGCATTTT.

This clone was observed a single time. The chain uses TRBV4-2 and TRBJ1-4, with 8 bases lining up with TRBD1. The junction had 16 bases not matched to a gene; V was cut back by 6 bases and J by 7 bases. The CDR3 is made up of 17 amino acids. The germline V gene encodes CDR1 LGHNA and CDR2 YNFKEQ. Here the CDR3 reads CASRERGGQGMAEKLFF. The DNA of the CDR3 is TGTGCCAGCAGAGAACGAGGAGGACAGGGTATGGCTGAAAAACTGTTTTTT.

This clone was found a few times. The chain combines TRBV28 with TRBJ1-1; weak D call: TRBD1 (5 bases). Per the germline V gene, CDR1 is MDHEN and CDR2 is SYDVKM. Between the trimmed V and J ends, which lost 4 bases and 1 base, there was a span of 13 bases. The CDR3 covers 15 residues. The CDR3 spells CASSSWGTPNTEAFF. The DNA for the CDR3 is TGTGCCAGCAGTTCCTGGGGGACTCCGAACACTGAAGCTTTCTTT. The full variable domain, its missing parts supplied by reference TRBV28 and TRBJ1-1, is DVKVTQSSRYLVKRTGEKVFLECVQDMDHENMFWYRQDPGLGLRLIYFSYDVKMKEKGDIPEGYSVSREKKERFSLILESASTNQTSMYLCASSSWGTPNTEAFFGQGTRLTVV.

This clone came up a few times. The V call is TRBV25-1, the J call TRBJ1-3; D unclear. This CDR3 comprises 15 residues. Germline V gives CDR1 MGHDK, CDR2 SYGVNS. Deletions cut 2 bases from V and 1 base from J, with 9 bases between. The CDR3 here is CASSEGWSSGNTIYF. The CDR3 nucleotides are TGTGCCAGCAGTGAAGGGTGGTCATCTGGAAACACCATATATTTT.

In this sample, this clone turned up a few times. This chain joins TRBV5-1 and TRBJ1-1, with D maybe TRBD1 (6 bases). CDR1 is SGHRS and CDR2 is YFSETQ in the germline V gene. The CDR3 has 15 amino acids. Trimming took 7 bases from V and 7 from J, leaving 23 bases between them. The chain's CDR3 is CASSSVTAVGGEAFF. CDR3 in DNA: TGCGCCAGCTCTTCCGTGACAGCCGTAGGGGGTGAAGCTTTCTTT.

The chain recombines TRBV10-3 with TRBJ2-1, with TRBD1 matching over 8 bases. This CDR3 is built from 16 residues. After removal of 0 bases from V and 6 bases from J, the junction contained 7 bases not matched to a gene. Germline CDR1 ENHRY, CDR2 SYGVKD. CDR3 sequence (DNA): TGTGCCATCAGTGAGTCGGACAGGGTCATGGGCAATGAGCAGTTCTTC. Its protein is CAISESDRVMGNEQFF.

This chain links TRBV5-1 with TRBJ2-1, with 8 bases matching TRBD1. Looked up from germline, CDR1 is SGHRS and CDR2 is YFSETQ. The CDR3 has 14 residues. V lost 4 bases, J lost 7 bases, and 7 bases stayed unmatched. In DNA, the CDR3 is TGCGCCAGCAGCCGGGGACAGGCTGGAAATGAGCAGTTCTTC. Translated, it gives CASSRGQAGNEQFF.

This chain's CDR3 is CASSLAAGSSNQPQHF. The DNA of the CDR3 is TGTGCCAGCAGCTTAGCAGCAGGGAGTAGCAATCAGCCCCAGCATTTT. The chain carries TRBV7-8 and TRBJ1-5; TRBD1 might be the D (5 bases). Germline loops: CDR1 SGHVS, CDR2 FQNEAQ. Between the trimmed V and J ends, which lost 0 bases and 0 bases, there was a span of 9 bases. The CDR3 has 16 residues.

The sample holds one count of this clone. The chain is built from TRBV6-5 and TRBJ2-1; D gene unclear. V was trimmed by 2 bases and J by 9 bases, leaving 8 bases between them. The CDR3 has 12 residues. In germline, CDR1 is MNHEY, CDR2 SVGAGI. CDR3: CASSYGSGEQFF. The CDR3 DNA reads as TGTGCCAGCAGTTACGGGTCAGGTGAGCAGTTCTTC.

The J gene is TRBJ1-1, the V gene TRBV19; a weak D match, TRBD1 (6 bases). V gave up 4 bases and J gave up 0 bases, with 9 bases separating them. CDR1 LNHDA and CDR2 SQIVND come from the germline V gene (reference sequence). This CDR3 has 14 residues. CDR3 sequence: CASSSDRMNTEAFF. The CDR3 nucleotides read TGTGCCAGTAGTAGTGACAGGATGAACACTGAAGCTTTCTTT.

The chain recombines TRBV7-8 with TRBJ2-3, with a tentative D call TRBD2 (5 bases). The CDR3 is 15 amino acids. Germline CDR1 SGHVS, CDR2 FQNEAQ. The V gene lost 2 bases and the J gene lost 2 bases, with 11 bases spanning the gap. This chain's CDR3 is CASSLLPGSTDTQYF. Written as DNA, the CDR3 is TGTGCCAGCAGCTTATTACCGGGGTCCACAGATACGCAGTATTTT.

This clone came up a few times. This chain connects TRBV30 to TRBJ1-2; D unresolved. Germline loops: CDR1 GTSNPN, CDR2 SVGIG (reference sequence). CDR3 length equals 12 residues. V lost 3 bases and J lost 12, with 17 bases in between. The DNA for the CDR3 is TGTGCCTGGAGCTCGGCAGCGATACTGGACACCTTC. Translation gives CAWSSAAILDTF.

This chain uses TRBV6-5 with TRBJ2-1; D possibly matches TRBD1 or TRBD2 (5 bases each). The V end lost 2 bases, the J end lost 8 bases, and 13 bases lay between the germline ends. Germline V gene lookup returns CDR1 MNHEY and CDR2 SVGAGI. The CDR3 is made up of 14 amino acids. The CDR3 DNA reads TGTGCCAGCAGTTACCAATGGGACGATGATGAGCAGTTCTTC. Its protein is CASSYQWDDDEQFF.

The V call is TRBV6-7, the J call TRBJ2-3, with 7 bases aligning to TRBD1. TRBV6-7 is an ORF for which the function is uncertain. V lost 2 bases and J lost 3; bases outside the gene matches: 11. The CDR3 loop spans 17 amino acids. The CDR3 loop is CASSYPRQGRWTDTQYF. The CDR3 DNA reads as TGTGCCAGCAGTTACCCCAGACAGGGTAGGTGGACAGATACGCAGTATTTT.

The chain is built from TRBV5-1 and TRBJ2-7; 8 bases map to TRBD2. V dropped 4 bases and J dropped 4; count of bases not matched to a gene: 7. This CDR3 region has 14 residues. Germline assignment: CDR1 SGHRS and CDR2 YFSETQ. The chain's CDR3 is CASSHSGSRYEQYF. Here the CDR3 DNA reads TGCGCCAGCAGCCACAGCGGGAGCAGGTACGAGCAGTACTTC. Full variable domain (outside the CDR3, taken from reference TRBV5-1 and TRBJ2-7): KAGVTQTPRYLIKTRGQQVTLSCSPISGHRSVSWYQQTPGQGLQFLFEYFSETQRNKGNFPGRFSGRQFSNSRSEMNVSTLELGDSALYLCASSHSGSRYEQYFGPGTRLTVT.